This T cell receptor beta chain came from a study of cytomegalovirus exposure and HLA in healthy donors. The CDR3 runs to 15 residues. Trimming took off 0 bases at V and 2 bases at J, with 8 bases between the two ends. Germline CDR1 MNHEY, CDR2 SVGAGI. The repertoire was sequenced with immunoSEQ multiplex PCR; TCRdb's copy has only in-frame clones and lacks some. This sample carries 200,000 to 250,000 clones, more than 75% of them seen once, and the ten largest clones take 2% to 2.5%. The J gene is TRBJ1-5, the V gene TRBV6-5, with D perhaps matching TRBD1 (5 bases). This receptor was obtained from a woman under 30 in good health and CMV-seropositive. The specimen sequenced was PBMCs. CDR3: CASSYSQDRNQPQHF. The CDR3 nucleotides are TGTGCCAGCAGTTACTCACAGGATCGCAATCAGCCCCAGCATTTT.